The next 6 T cell receptor beta chains were all read from a single sample in a study of shared clonotypes between healthy human individuals. Data came from immunoSEQ multiplex PCR; TCRdb stores just in-frame clones and leaves some out. The repertoire holds millions of clones, 80% to 95% seen once, with 0.35% to 0.45% in the top ten. Sequences were obtained from naive CD4+ T cells from PBMCs. Subset here: CD45RA+ positively selected. Receptors originate from a man aged 18 to 29 in good health. Some clones in this sample may be carry-over from other donors' samples.

The chain joins TRBV5-1 to TRBJ1-2, with D possibly matching TRBD1 (5 bases). Germline V gene data show CDR1 as SGHRS and CDR2 as YFSETQ. Trimming cost V 4 bases and J 7 bases, with 23 bases left between them. The CDR3 loop spans 16 amino acids. In DNA form, the CDR3 reads TGCGCCAGCAGCCCGCCCCTACTTTCCGGGACGACTGGCTACACCTTC. Translated, it gives CASSPPLLSGTTGYTF.

The chain is built from TRBV7-2 and TRBJ2-1; TRBD1 matches at 10 bases. CDR3 length equals 16 residues. The junction had 9 bases not matched to a gene; V was cut back by 5 bases and J by 5 bases. CDR1 and CDR2 (germline): SGHTA, FQGNSA. The CDR3 loop reads CASSIWGQGYHNEQFF. Here the CDR3 DNA reads TGTGCCAGCAGCATATGGGGACAGGGGTACCACAATGAGCAGTTCTTC.

The chain couples TRBV5-1 to TRBJ1-4, with no clear D. V dropped 4 bases and J dropped 5 bases, with 15 bases sitting between them. Germline V gives CDR1 SGHRS, CDR2 YFSETQ. The CDR3 is 15 residues long. CDR3 sequence (DNA): TGCGCCAGCAGCCCCAGTGGAGGGTGGAATGAAAAACTGTTTTTT. This translates into CASSPSGGWNEKLFF.

The chain has TRBV5-5 and TRBJ2-7; D not resolved. This CDR3 has 14 amino acids. Trimming removed 4 bases from V and 3 bases from J, with 14 bases in between. Germline assignment: CDR1 SGHKS and CDR2 YYEKEE (reference sequence). In DNA form, the CDR3 reads TGTGCCAGCAGCCCGGAGCAACGGAGCTACGAGCAGTACTTC. It codes for CASSPEQRSYEQYF.

The chain recombines TRBV7-9 with TRBJ1-1, with 11 positions matching TRBD1. The CDR3 loop spans 13 amino acids. The trim removed 5 bases at V and 12 bases at J, leaving 8 bases unmatched. Germline CDR1 is SEHNR and CDR2 is FQNEAQ (reference sequence). In DNA form, the CDR3 reads TGTGCCAGCAGCGCCGGACAGGGGGCTCCATCTTTCTTT. It encodes CASSAGQGAPSFF.

This chain connects TRBV5-4 to TRBJ2-7, with D tentatively TRBD1 or TRBD2 (5 bases each). The CDR3 length is 13 residues. The ends were cut back, 4 bases at V and 4 bases at J, with 12 bases in the middle. Looked up from germline, CDR1 is SGHNT and CDR2 is YYREEE (reference sequence). The CDR3: CASSLGPKYEQYF. The CDR3 DNA follows: TGTGCCAGCAGCCTGGGACCGAAATACGAGCAGTACTTC.